The 16 T cell receptor beta chains presented below share a single source sample, sequenced in a study of cytomegalovirus exposure and HLA in healthy donors. Libraries were prepared by immunoSEQ multiplex PCR; TCRdb keeps only in-frame clonotypes and omits some of them. The repertoire has 55,000 to 65,000 clones, 90% to 95% of them found once; the top ten carry around 1.1%. Sequencing used PBMCs. These receptors came from a man aged 18 to 30 in good health and CMV-seronegative.

The DNA for the CDR3 is TGTGCCAGTAATCTCGGCAGTCGACTTTATGGCTACACCTTC. Translating gives CASNLGSRLYGYTF. The genes are TRBV19 and TRBJ1-2; no clear D gene. CDR1 is LNHDA, CDR2 SQIVND, per germline (reference sequence). The CDR3 is 14 amino acids. Trimming pared 7 bases from V and 5 bases from J, leaving 17 bases between.

The chain joins TRBV7-2 to TRBJ2-7, with 10 bases that match TRBD2. CDR1 SGHTA and CDR2 FQGNSA come from the germline V gene. V lost 3 bases to trimming and J lost 3 bases; unmatched junction nucleotides: 8. The CDR3 runs 16 residues. CDR3 region: CASSFQTSGLIYEQYF. CDR3 nucleotides: TGTGCCAGCAGCTTTCAGACTAGCGGGCTTATCTACGAGCAGTACTTC.

This rearrangement joins TRBV4-1 to TRBJ2-7, with D maybe TRBD2 (6 bases). The germline V gene encodes CDR1 MGHRA and CDR2 YSYEKL. This CDR3 is 15 amino acids long. V was clipped by 0 bases and J by 1 base, with 10 bases between them. Here the CDR3 DNA reads TGCGCCAGCAGCCAAGACGGGGGTAGTTCCTACGAGCAGTACTTC. It encodes CASSQDGGSSYEQYF.

The chain combines TRBV19 with TRBJ1-4; 10 positions match TRBD1. Unmatched junction bases numbered 10, after V lost 6 bases and J lost 0 bases. The CDR3 length is 18 residues. Germline loops: CDR1 LNHDA, CDR2 SQIVND (reference sequence). In DNA, the CDR3 is TGTGCCAGTAGCTCCGGGACAGGGGCTTGGGCAACTAATGAAAAACTGTTTTTT. This gives the protein CASSSGTGAWATNEKLFF.

The genes are TRBV7-6 and TRBJ2-3; 8 bases map to TRBD2. CDR1 is SGHVS, CDR2 FNYEAQ, per germline. The CDR3 contains 15 residues. The V gene end was trimmed by 5 bases and the J gene end by 2 bases; junction bases not matched to a gene: 6. Here the CDR3 DNA reads TGTGCCAGCAGCGCCAGACTAGCGAACACAGATACGCAGTATTTT. Amino acids: CASSARLANTDTQYF.

The chain recombines TRBV5-4 with TRBJ2-1, with 10 bases matching TRBD2. Losses at the gene ends were 3 bases for V and 5 bases for J; bases not matched to a gene: 8. The CDR3 consists of 16 residues. Germline assignment: CDR1 SGHNT and CDR2 YYREEE (reference sequence). The chain's CDR3 is CASSSGGTSENNEQFF. The CDR3 DNA sequence: TGTGCCAGCAGCTCAGGGGGGACTAGCGAGAACAATGAGCAGTTCTTC.

Only a few counts were recorded for this clone. V is TRBV10-2 and J is TRBJ2-7, with 8 nucleotides matching TRBD1. Germline CDR1 is WSHSY and CDR2 is SAAADI. V shed 4 bases and J 3 bases; nucleotides not matched to a gene: 5. The CDR3 totals 14 residues. CDR3 residues: CASSVDRGGYEQYF. The DNA for the CDR3 is TGCGCCAGCAGTGTCGACAGGGGAGGCTACGAGCAGTACTTC.

The chain is built from TRBV2 and TRBJ2-2; 7 bases map to TRBD2. This CDR3 contains 16 residues. In germline, CDR1 is SNHLY, CDR2 FYNNEI. J lost 1 base, V lost 11 bases, and 13 bases had no gene match. DNA of the CDR3: TGTGCCTACAGCGGGGTCGGGGCCGAGAACACCGGGGAGCTGTTTTTT. It is translated as CAYSGVGAENTGELFF.

This chain connects TRBV4-3 to TRBJ1-4, with 8 positions matching TRBD1. Germline CDR1 LGHNA, CDR2 YSLEER. The CDR3 covers 15 residues. The V and J ends lost 5 bases and 5 bases, in that order; junction bases with no gene match: 7. The CDR3 DNA reads as TGCGCCAGCAGCGTCACCTGGACAGGGAATGAAAAACTGTTTTTT. It encodes CASSVTWTGNEKLFF.

The chain employs TRBV7-2 and TRBJ2-5; a weak D match, TRBD1 (6 bases). CDR1 SGHTA and CDR2 FQGNSA come from the germline V gene. The CDR3 spans 14 residues. V shed 3 bases and J shed 5 bases, with 13 bases lying between them. In nucleotides, the CDR3 is TGTGCCAGCAGCTTGCAGGGGCACTGGGAGACCCAGTACTTC. Translation: CASSLQGHWETQYF.

The CDR3 DNA reads TGTGCCACCGAGATCCGAGCGGGATACGGGTACGAGCAGTACTTC. Encoded protein: CATEIRAGYGYEQYF. The chain uses TRBV15 and TRBJ2-7, with 7 bases lining up with TRBD2. The CDR3 totals 15 residues. V dropped 8 bases and J dropped 4; count of bases not matched to a gene: 14. Germline V CDR1 and CDR2: LNHNV, YYDKDF (reference sequence).

The chain employs TRBV7-2 and TRBJ2-5, with a possible D match to TRBD1 (5 bases). This CDR3 comprises 16 residues. The V gene lost 6 bases and the J gene lost 5 bases, with 22 bases spanning the gap. Germline V gene lookup returns CDR1 SGHTA and CDR2 FQGNSA. The CDR3: CASRANTGSRLETQYF. The CDR3 region has the DNA TGTGCCAGCAGAGCTAACACAGGATCAAGACTTGAGACCCAGTACTTC.

The chain couples TRBV5-4 to TRBJ2-7; D is perhaps TRBD1 (5 bases). V lost 0 bases, J lost 5 bases, and 12 bases lay in between. From germline, CDR1 is SGHNT and CDR2 YYREEE (reference sequence). The CDR3 covers 14 residues. The CDR3 bases are TGTGCCAGCAGCTTGGAAGCAGGGTTCAACGAGCAGTACTTC. Amino acid sequence: CASSLEAGFNEQYF.

This clone was detected only once. V and J are TRBV19 and TRBJ1-4; D not certain. V was clipped by 11 bases and J by 6 bases, with 19 bases between them. This CDR3 is built from 14 residues. Germline CDR1 is LNHDA and CDR2 is SQIVND (reference sequence). CDR3 in amino acids: CAPTILTRDEKLFF. The DNA for the CDR3 is TGTGCCCCCACGATACTAACACGGGATGAAAAACTGTTTTTT.

The J gene is TRBJ2-7, the V gene TRBV7-8; 11 bases fit TRBD2. The trim removed 5 bases at V and 5 bases at J, leaving 5 bases unmatched. Germline CDR1 SGHVS, CDR2 FQNEAQ. This CDR3 region has 14 residues. CDR3 amino acids: CASSVSGRADEQYF. DNA of the CDR3: TGTGCCAGCAGCGTTAGCGGGAGGGCCGACGAGCAGTACTTC.

The CDR3 spells CASSQSSSGHSGNTIYF. CDR3 DNA sequence: TGCGCCAGCAGCCAATCGTCGTCAGGGCACTCAGGAAACACCATATATTTT. The gene calls are TRBV4-3 and TRBJ1-3; tentatively, D is TRBD1 (5 bases). This CDR3 is built from 17 residues. Germline V lookup: CDR1 LGHNA, CDR2 YSLEER. Between the trimmed V and J ends, which lost 2 bases and 4 bases, there was a span of 18 bases.